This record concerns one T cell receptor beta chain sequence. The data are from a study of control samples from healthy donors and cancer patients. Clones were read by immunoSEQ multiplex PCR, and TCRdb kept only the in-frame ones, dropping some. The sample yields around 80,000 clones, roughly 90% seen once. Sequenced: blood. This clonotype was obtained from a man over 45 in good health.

The CDR3 DNA reads TGTGCCATCAGTGGGGCGGGACAGGGTTCCTACGAGCAGTACTTC. Its translation is CAISGAGQGSYEQYF. This chain uses TRBV10-3 with TRBJ2-7; 9 bases are shared with TRBD1. Trimming took 4 bases from V and 1 from J; bases not matched to a gene: 5. The CDR3 runs 15 residues. CDR1 ENHRY and CDR2 SYGVKD come from the germline V gene.